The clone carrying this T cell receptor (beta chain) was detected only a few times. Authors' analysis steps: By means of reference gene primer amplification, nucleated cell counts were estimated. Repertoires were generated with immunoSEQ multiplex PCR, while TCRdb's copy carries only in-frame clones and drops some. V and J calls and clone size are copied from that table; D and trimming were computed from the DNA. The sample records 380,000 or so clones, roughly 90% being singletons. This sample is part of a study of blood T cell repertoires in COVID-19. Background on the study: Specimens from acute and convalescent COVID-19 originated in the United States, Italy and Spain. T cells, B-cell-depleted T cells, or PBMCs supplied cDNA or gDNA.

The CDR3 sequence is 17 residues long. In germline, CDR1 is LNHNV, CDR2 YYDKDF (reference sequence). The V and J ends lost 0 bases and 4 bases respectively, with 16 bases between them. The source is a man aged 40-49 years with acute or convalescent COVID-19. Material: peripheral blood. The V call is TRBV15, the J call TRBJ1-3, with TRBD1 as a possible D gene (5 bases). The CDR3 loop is CATSRDLARAEGNTIYF. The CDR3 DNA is TGTGCCACCAGCAGAGATCTGGCCAGGGCCGAAGGAAACACCATATATTTT.